A single T cell receptor (beta chain) is shown here with its context. Other DNA sequences of this sample code for an identical CDR3. The data originate from a study of shared clonotypes between healthy human individuals. Generated by immunoSEQ multiplex PCR, the TCRdb table keeps only in-frame clones and is missing some. The sample shows about 2 million clones, 85% to 95% of them seen only once. The germline V and J ends were trimmed by 3 bases and 1 base, with 6 bases remaining between them. Looked up from germline, CDR1 is SGHAT and CDR2 is FQNNGV. The CDR3 sequence is 13 residues long. Sample: naive CD4+ T cells sorted from blood. Subset noted: CD45RA+ positively selected. J is TRBJ1-1 and V is TRBV11-2; no reliable D call. The receptor comes from a man aged 18 to 30 in good health. CDR3: CASSLGGNTEAFF. CDR3 in DNA: TGTGCCAGCAGCTTGGGTGGGAACACTGAAGCTTTCTTT.